What follows are 10 T cell receptor beta chains derived from one specimen sequenced in a study of metastatic and nonmetastatic thyroid tumors. TCRdb recomputed clones from the PCR reads via MiXCR. The table records thousands of clones, approximately 30% of them present only once. Each patient went into thyroid surgery without having received any treatment. Source material: adjacent normal tissue. Receptors were obtained from a female donor with papillary thyroid cancer or a benign thyroid nodule (not recorded which). Some clones in this sample may be carry-over from other donors' samples.

By share, this clone counts as medium-sized (0.01 to 0.1%). The CDR3 nucleotides are TGTGCCAGCGGTGGGAACGCGAACACCGGGGAGCTGTTTTTT. This sequence encodes CASGGNANTGELFF. V is TRBV27 and J is TRBJ2-2; the D is unclear. The CDR3 covers 14 residues. V was pared by 8 bases and J by 0 bases, with 10 bases between. CDR1 and CDR2 from the germline V gene are MNHEY and SMNVEV (reference sequence).

The chain couples TRBV13 to TRBJ1-2, with TRBD1 identical over 11 bases. This CDR3 region has 19 residues. The trim removed 5 bases at V and 4 bases at J, leaving 18 bases unmatched. Germline CDR1 reads PRHDT; CDR2 reads FYEKMQ (reference sequence). The CDR3 here is CASSQGSWGQGELSYGYTF. Written as DNA, the CDR3 is TGTGCCAGCAGCCAGGGGTCGTGGGGACAGGGGGAACTCTCCTATGGCTACACCTTC.

This chain links TRBV6-1 with TRBJ2-7; 9 bases are shared with TRBD2. The germline CDR1 and CDR2 sequences are MNHNS and SASEGT. V shed 7 bases, J shed 2 bases, and the junction held 12 bases outside the gene matches. This CDR3 is built from 16 residues. In DNA, the CDR3 is TGTGCCAGCATTCTTTCTAGGGGCGGGGGGGCCTACGAGCAGTACTTC. The encoded protein is CASILSRGGGAYEQYF.

This clone was observed at least ten times. V usage is TRBV20-1 and J usage is TRBJ1-2; 11 bases are a match to TRBD1. CDR3 length: 14 residues. Unmatched junction bases numbered 5, after V lost 6 bases and J lost 2 bases. Germline CDR1 DFQATT, CDR2 SNEGSKA (reference sequence). Here the CDR3 DNA reads TGCAGTGCCGTGGGACAGGGGGTGAACTATGGCTACACCTTC. It specifies CSAVGQGVNYGYTF.

This clone was picked up a small number of times. One end of the junction fails to match germline, which may point to a read error. CDR3 protein: CSSSEGVGYISTDTQYF. As DNA, the CDR3 is TGCTCCAGCAGTGAAGGGGTCGGGTACATAAGCACAGATACGCAGTATTTT. The chain combines TRBV10-2 with TRBJ2-3; TRBD1 might be the D (5 bases). CDR1 WSHSY and CDR2 SAAADI come from the germline V gene. The CDR3 has 17 residues.

A few counts support this clone. The chain employs TRBV4-1 and TRBJ2-7; tentatively, D is TRBD1 (6 bases). The V and J ends lost 4 bases and 4 bases respectively, with 11 bases between them. This CDR3 has 13 residues. Germline CDR1 reads MGHRA; CDR2 reads YSYEKL. The CDR3 bases are TGCGCCAGCAGCCTTGGGGGCGAGTACGAGCAGTACTTC. Translating gives CASSLGGEYEQYF.

This chain links TRBV5-6 with TRBJ1-3, with unresolved D. From germline, CDR1 is SGHDT and CDR2 YYEEEE. The CDR3 is 14 residues long. V lost 0 bases and J lost 0, with 4 bases in between. Here the CDR3 DNA reads TGTGCCAGCAGCTTGGGGCTCTCTGGAAACACCATATATTTT. This codes for CASSLGLSGNTIYF.

This clone is medium-sized. The rearrangement links TRBV28 to TRBJ1-5; D remains ambiguous. The CDR3 totals 13 residues. Per germline, CDR1 MDHEN and CDR2 SYDVKM. Between the trimmed V and J ends, which lost 5 bases and 7 bases, there was a span of 12 bases. CDR3 coding DNA: TGTGCCAGCAGTCTGGACCCGAGGCAGCCCCAGCATTTT. This encodes CASSLDPRQPQHF.

This clone was found a few times. V gene TRBV24-1 combines with J gene TRBJ2-2, with no clear D. Trimming took off 5 bases at V and 2 bases at J, with 8 bases between the two ends. Looked up from germline, CDR1 is KGHDR and CDR2 is SFDVKD. CDR3 size: 14 residues. The CDR3 protein is CATSGAGNTGELFF. In nucleotides, the CDR3 is TGTGCCACCAGTGGCGCTGGTAACACCGGGGAGCTGTTTTTT.

Within the sample, this clone is medium-sized (0.01 to 0.1%). The rearrangement joins TRBV7-2 to TRBJ2-1; no clear D gene. From germline, CDR1 is SGHTA and CDR2 FQGNSA. The CDR3 runs to 15 residues. V lost 0 bases and J 4 bases, leaving 10 bases between the germline ends. The CDR3 coding sequence is TGTGCCAGCAGCTTAGCGGGGTCGGGTTACAATGAGCAGTTCTTC. Amino acid sequence: CASSLAGSGYNEQFF.